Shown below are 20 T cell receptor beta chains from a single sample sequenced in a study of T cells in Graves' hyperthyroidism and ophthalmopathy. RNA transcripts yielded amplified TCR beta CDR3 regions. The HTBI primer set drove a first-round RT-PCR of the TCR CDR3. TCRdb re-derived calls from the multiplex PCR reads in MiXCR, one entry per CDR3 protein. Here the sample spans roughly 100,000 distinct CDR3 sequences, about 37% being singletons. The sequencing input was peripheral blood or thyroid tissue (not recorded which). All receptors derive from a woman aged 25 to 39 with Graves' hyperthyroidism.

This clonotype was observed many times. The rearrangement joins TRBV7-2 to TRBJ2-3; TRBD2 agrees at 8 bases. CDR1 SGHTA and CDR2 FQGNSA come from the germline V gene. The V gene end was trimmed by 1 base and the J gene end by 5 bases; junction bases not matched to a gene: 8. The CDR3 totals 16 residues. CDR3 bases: TGTGCCAGCAGCTTAGGAACGGGAGGGCCTATAGATACGCAGTATTTT. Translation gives CASSLGTGGPIDTQYF.

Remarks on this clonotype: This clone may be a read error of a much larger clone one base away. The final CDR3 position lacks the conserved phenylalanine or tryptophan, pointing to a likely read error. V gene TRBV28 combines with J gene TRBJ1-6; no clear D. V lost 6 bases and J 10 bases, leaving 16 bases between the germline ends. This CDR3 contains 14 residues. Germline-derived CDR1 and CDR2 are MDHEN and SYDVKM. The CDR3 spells CASRLLWAFSPLHS. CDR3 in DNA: TGTGCCAGCAGGCTTTTGTGGGCGTTCTCACCCCTCCACTCT.

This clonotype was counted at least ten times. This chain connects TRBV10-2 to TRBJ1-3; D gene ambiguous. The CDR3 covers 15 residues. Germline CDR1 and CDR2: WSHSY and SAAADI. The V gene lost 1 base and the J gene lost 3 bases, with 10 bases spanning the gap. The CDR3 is CASSEYGPDGNTIYF. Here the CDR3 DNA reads TGCGCCAGCAGTGAGTACGGACCCGATGGAAACACCATATATTTT.

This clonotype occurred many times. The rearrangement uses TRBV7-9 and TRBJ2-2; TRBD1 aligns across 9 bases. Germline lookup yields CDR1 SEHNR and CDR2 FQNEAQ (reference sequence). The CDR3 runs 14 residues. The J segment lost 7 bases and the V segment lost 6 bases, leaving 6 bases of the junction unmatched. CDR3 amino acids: CASSRQGGSGELFF. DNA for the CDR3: TGTGCCAGCAGTCGACAGGGGGGGAGCGGGGAGCTGTTTTTT.

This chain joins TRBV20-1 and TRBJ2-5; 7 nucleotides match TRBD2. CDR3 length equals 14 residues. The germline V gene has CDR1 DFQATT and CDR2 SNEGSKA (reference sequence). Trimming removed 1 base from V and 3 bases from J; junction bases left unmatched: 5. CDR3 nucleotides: TGCAGTGCTAGAGGAACGGCGGGAGAAGAGACCCAGTACTTC. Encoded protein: CSARGTAGEETQYF.

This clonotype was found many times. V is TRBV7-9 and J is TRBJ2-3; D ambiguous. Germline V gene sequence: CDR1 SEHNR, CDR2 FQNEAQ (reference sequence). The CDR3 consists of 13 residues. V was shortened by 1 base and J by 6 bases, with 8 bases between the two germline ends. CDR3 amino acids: CASSLGVVDTQYF. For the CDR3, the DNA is TGTGCCAGCAGCTTAGGGGTGGTGGATACGCAGTATTTT. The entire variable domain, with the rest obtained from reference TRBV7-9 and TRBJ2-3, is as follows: DTGVSQNPRHKITKRGQNVTFRCDPISEHNRLYWYRQTLGQGPEFLTYFQNEAQLEKSRLLSDRFSAERPKGSFSTLEIQRTEQGDSAMYLCASSLGVVDTQYFGPGTRLTVL.

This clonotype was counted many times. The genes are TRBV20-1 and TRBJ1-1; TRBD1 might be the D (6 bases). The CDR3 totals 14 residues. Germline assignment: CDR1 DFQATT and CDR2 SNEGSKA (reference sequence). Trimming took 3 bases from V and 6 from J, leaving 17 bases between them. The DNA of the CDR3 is TGCAGTGCTAGGGGGGCCCAGGGTCGGCCTGAAGCTTTCTTT. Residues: CSARGAQGRPEAFF.

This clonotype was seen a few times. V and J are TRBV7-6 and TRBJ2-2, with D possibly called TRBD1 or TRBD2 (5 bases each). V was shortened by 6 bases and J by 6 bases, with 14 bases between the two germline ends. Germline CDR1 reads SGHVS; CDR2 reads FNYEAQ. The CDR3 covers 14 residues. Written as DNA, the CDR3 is TGTGCCAGCAGTTTCGTTTCGGGGCCCGGGGAGCTGTTTTTT. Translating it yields CASSFVSGPGELFF. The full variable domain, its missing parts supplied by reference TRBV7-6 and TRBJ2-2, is GAGVSQSPRYKVTKRGQDVALRCDPISGHVSLYWYRQALGQGPEFLTYFNYEAQQDKSGLPNDRFSAERPEGSISTLTIQRTEQRDSAMYRCASSFVSGPGELFFGEGSRLTVL.

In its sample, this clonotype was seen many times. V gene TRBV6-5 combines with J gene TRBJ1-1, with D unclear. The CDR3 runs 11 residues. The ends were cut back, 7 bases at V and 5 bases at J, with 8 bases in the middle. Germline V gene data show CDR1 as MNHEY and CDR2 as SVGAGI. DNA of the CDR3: TGTGCCAGCATGCGGAGGACTGAAGCTTTCTTT. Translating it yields CASMRRTEAFF.

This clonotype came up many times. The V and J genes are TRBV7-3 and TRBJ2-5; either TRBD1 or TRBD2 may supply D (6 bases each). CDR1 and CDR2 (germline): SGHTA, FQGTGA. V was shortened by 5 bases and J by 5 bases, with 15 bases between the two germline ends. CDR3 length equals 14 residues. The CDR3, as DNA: TGTGCCAGCAGCCAGCGGGCAGGGGCCGAGACCCAGTACTTC. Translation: CASSQRAGAETQYF.

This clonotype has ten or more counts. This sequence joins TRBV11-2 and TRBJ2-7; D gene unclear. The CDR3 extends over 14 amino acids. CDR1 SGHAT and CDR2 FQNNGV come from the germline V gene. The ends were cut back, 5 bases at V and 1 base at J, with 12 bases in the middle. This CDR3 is CASSLYGPSYEQYF. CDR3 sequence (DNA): TGTGCCAGCAGCCTTTACGGACCATCCTACGAGCAGTACTTC.

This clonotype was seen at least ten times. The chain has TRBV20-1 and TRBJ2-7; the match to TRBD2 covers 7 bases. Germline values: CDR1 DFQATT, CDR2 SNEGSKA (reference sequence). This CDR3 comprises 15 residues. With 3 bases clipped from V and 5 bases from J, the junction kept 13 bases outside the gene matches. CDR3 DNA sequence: TGCAGTGCTAGCCTTTGGGGGAGGGAGTACAACGAGCAGTACTTC. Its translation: CSASLWGREYNEQYF.

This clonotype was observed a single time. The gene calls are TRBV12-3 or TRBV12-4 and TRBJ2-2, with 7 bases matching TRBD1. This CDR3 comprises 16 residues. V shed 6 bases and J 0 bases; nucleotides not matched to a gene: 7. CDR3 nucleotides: TGTGCCAGCAGACGACCGGGACAGACGAACACCGGGGAGCTGTTTTTT. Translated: CASRRPGQTNTGELFF.

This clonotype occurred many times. The CDR3 is CSALSVSTDTQYF. The CDR3 DNA follows: TGCAGTGCTCTCAGCGTTAGCACAGATACGCAGTATTTT. The chain links TRBV20-1 to TRBJ2-3; D remains ambiguous. Germline V gene lookup returns CDR1 DFQATT and CDR2 SNEGSKA (reference sequence). V lost 5 bases and J lost 0, with 9 bases in between. The CDR3 runs 13 residues.

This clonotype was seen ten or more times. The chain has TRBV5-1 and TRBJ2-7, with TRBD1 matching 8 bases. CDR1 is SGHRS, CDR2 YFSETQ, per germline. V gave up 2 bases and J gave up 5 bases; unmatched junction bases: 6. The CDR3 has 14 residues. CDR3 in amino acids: CASSLQGGRDEQYF. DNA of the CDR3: TGCGCCAGCAGCTTACAGGGGGGCCGGGACGAGCAGTACTTC.

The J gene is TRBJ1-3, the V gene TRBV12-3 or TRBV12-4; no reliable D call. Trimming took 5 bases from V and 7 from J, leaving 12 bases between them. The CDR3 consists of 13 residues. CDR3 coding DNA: TGTGCCAGCAGTCTTGCGGCGGGGAACACCATATATTTT. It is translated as CASSLAAGNTIYF.

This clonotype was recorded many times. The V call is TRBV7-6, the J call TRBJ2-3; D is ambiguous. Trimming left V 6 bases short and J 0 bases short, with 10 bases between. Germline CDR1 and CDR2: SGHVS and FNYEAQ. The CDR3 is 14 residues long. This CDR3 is CASSSDTSTDTQYF. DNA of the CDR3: TGTGCCAGCAGTTCAGACACCAGCACAGATACGCAGTATTTT.

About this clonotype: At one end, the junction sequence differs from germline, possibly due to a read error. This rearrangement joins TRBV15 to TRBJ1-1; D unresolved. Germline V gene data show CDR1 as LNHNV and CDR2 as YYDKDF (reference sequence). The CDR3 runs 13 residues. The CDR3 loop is CATSRDMSTEAFF. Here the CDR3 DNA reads TGTGCCACCAGCAGAGATATGAGCACTGAGGCTTTCTTT.

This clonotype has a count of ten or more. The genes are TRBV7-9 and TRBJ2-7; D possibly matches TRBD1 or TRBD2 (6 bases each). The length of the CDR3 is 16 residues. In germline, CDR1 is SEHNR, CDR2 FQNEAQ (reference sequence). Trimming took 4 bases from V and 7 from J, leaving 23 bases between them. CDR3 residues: CASSSGGGFSSSEQYF. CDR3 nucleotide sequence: TGTGCCAGCAGCTCCGGGGGCGGGTTTTCCAGCTCGGAGCAGTACTTC.

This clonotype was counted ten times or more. The CDR3 loop reads CASTPTPGDYRPQHF. The CDR3 DNA reads TGTGCCAGTACCCCTACCCCGGGGGACTATCGGCCCCAGCATTTT. This chain connects TRBV19 to TRBJ1-5, with D maybe TRBD1 (5 bases). Germline V gives CDR1 LNHDA, CDR2 SQIVND (reference sequence). The germline V and J ends were trimmed by 7 bases and 9 bases, with 22 bases remaining between them. This CDR3 has 15 residues.